Below, one T cell receptor (beta chain) is given with its context. The sample belongs to a study of blood T cell repertoires in COVID-19. Whole-study context: The United States, Italy and Spain provided the acute and convalescent COVID-19 samples. The analysed material was cDNA or gDNA that came from T cells, B-cell-depleted T cells, or PBMCs.

The germline V gene encodes CDR1 SGHRS and CDR2 YFSETQ. Unmatched junction bases numbered 3, after V lost 1 base and J lost 4 bases. This CDR3 is 15 amino acids long. TCRdb's copy holds only in-frame clones and misses some; the assay was immunoSEQ multiplex PCR. In the table there are more than 300,000 clones, more than 70% of which are singletons. Sequences were obtained from peripheral blood. This clonotype originated in a woman between 45 and 65 years old with acute or convalescent COVID-19. The chain recombines TRBV5-1 with TRBJ2-3; 10 bases map to TRBD2. CDR3 nucleotide sequence: TGCGCCAGCAGCTTGCAGCGGGGGGGCGCAGATACGCAGTATTTT. It is translated as CASSLQRGGADTQYF.